The 15 T cell receptor beta chains presented below share a single source sample, sequenced in a study of shared clonotypes between healthy human individuals. Profiled with immunoSEQ multiplex PCR; TCRdb holds only in-frame clones, not every one. The repertoire has millions of clones, 90% to 95% of them found once; the top ten carry over 0.12%. Sequenced sample: naive CD4+ T cells sorted from blood. Described subset: CD45RA+ positively selected. The receptor source for this set is a man in his late teens or twenties in good health.

This clone has just a few counts. The chain carries TRBV2 and TRBJ1-6; 7 bases align to TRBD1. Germline V lookup: CDR1 SNHLY, CDR2 FYNNEI. The CDR3 is made up of 13 amino acids. V lost 3 bases and J lost 10; bases outside the gene matches: 3. CDR3 bases: TGTGCCAGCAGTGACAGGGGGACCTCACCCCTCCACTTT. Translated: CASSDRGTSPLHF.

The chain is built from TRBV4-1 and TRBJ1-1, with D possibly being TRBD1 (5 bases). Trimming left V 1 base short and J 4 bases short, with 10 bases between. CDR3 length equals 14 residues. Per the germline V gene, CDR1 is MGHRA and CDR2 is YSYEKL. CDR3 region: CASSQGLRGTEAFF. The CDR3 region has the DNA TGCGCCAGCAGCCAAGGATTGAGGGGCACTGAAGCTTTCTTT.

The V and J genes are TRBV7-9 and TRBJ2-2; 9 nucleotides agree with TRBD1. The CDR3 contains 16 residues. The ends lost 6 bases at V and 1 base at J; junction bases unmatched: 6. Germline V gene data show CDR1 as SEHNR and CDR2 as FQNEAQ (reference sequence). This CDR3 reads CASRLPGQGNTGELFF. The CDR3 DNA is TGTGCCAGCAGGCTACCGGGACAGGGGAACACCGGGGAGCTGTTTTTT.

The chain couples TRBV13 to TRBJ1-2; TRBD1 is a possible D gene (5 bases). V was clipped by 2 bases and J by 7 bases, with 14 bases between them. Germline V gene data show CDR1 as PRHDT and CDR2 as FYEKMQ (reference sequence). This CDR3 contains 14 residues. The CDR3 here is CASSLRTRGFGYTF. CDR3 DNA sequence: TGTGCCAGCAGCTTAAGGACACGGGGGTTTGGCTACACCTTC.

The V and J genes are TRBV19 and TRBJ1-5, with D possibly matching TRBD1 (5 bases). Germline CDR1 reads LNHDA; CDR2 reads SQIVND (reference sequence). The CDR3 covers 17 residues. With 6 bases removed from V and 7 bases from J, the gap between germline ends came to 25 bases. The CDR3 protein is CASSFLVRGVARQPQHF. In nucleotides, the CDR3 is TGTGCCAGTAGCTTCCTAGTCCGAGGGGTAGCGCGGCAGCCCCAGCATTTT.

The genes are TRBV19 and TRBJ1-1, with 7 bases lining up with TRBD1. The CDR3 spans 14 residues. With V trimmed by 11 bases and J by 3 bases, 12 bases remained unmatched. CDR1 LNHDA and CDR2 SQIVND come from the germline V gene (reference sequence). The CDR3 region has the DNA TGTGCCTGTACCTCCACAGGGGTGGACACTGAAGCTTTCTTT. Its translation is CACTSTGVDTEAFF.

This clone was detected once. Other nucleotide sequences in the sample specify the same CDR3. The chain recombines TRBV6-6 with TRBJ1-5, with D unresolved. Germline V gene data show CDR1 as MNHNY and CDR2 as SVGAGI (reference sequence). V was clipped by 3 bases and J by 1 base, with 7 bases between them. CDR3 length: 14 residues. Here the CDR3 DNA reads TGTGCCAGCAGTTATCGGGCCAGCAATCAGCCCCAGCATTTT. Translation: CASSYRASNQPQHF.

This clone was observed a few times. The chain links TRBV2 to TRBJ1-5, with a weak D call TRBD1 (5 bases). CDR3 length: 12 amino acids. CDR1 is SNHLY, CDR2 FYNNEI, per germline. The germline V and J ends were trimmed by 8 bases and 4 bases, with 9 bases remaining between them. The CDR3 loop is CASLGGNQPQHF. The CDR3 DNA follows: TGTGCCAGCCTCGGGGGGAATCAGCCCCAGCATTTT.

J is TRBJ1-1 and V is TRBV7-9; no reliable D call. Germline V gene sequence: CDR1 SEHNR, CDR2 FQNEAQ (reference sequence). The CDR3 spans 14 residues. The V end lost 8 bases, the J end lost 0 bases, and 13 bases lay between the germline ends. CDR3 coding DNA: TGTGCCAGCTCTCTTCAGGAGGTGAACACTGAAGCTTTCTTT. As protein: CASSLQEVNTEAFF. Based on the CDR3 plus reference TRBV7-9 and TRBJ1-1, the full variable domain is DTGVSQNPRHKITKRGQNVTFRCDPISEHNRLYWYRQTLGQGPEFLTYFQNEAQLEKSRLLSDRFSAERPKGSFSTLEIQRTEQGDSAMYLCASSLQEVNTEAFFGQGTRLTVV.

The gene calls are TRBV2 and TRBJ1-2; 10 bases are shared with TRBD1. The CDR3 is made up of 13 amino acids. Germline-derived CDR1 and CDR2 are SNHLY and FYNNEI. J was trimmed by 8 bases and V by 4 bases; bases with no gene match: 4. The CDR3 here is CASSGQGAQGYTF. Here the CDR3 DNA reads TGTGCCAGCAGTGGACAGGGGGCACAGGGCTACACCTTC. The variable domain in full, completed from reference TRBV2 and TRBJ1-2, reads EPEVTQTPSHQVTQMGQEVILRCVPISNHLYFYWYRQILGQKVEFLVSFYNNEISEKSEIFDDQFSVERPDGSNFTLKIRSTKLEDSAMYFCASSGQGAQGYTFGSGTRLTVV.

This clone was detected once. The chain links TRBV4-1 to TRBJ2-3; TRBD1 matches at 10 bases. The CDR3 contains 17 residues. The V segment lost 2 bases and the J segment 5 bases; nucleotides outside the gene matches: 10. Germline lookup yields CDR1 MGHRA and CDR2 YSYEKL. CDR3 DNA: TGCGCCAGCAGCCAACGGAAAGGGGGGGACAGGGGAGATACGCAGTATTTT. Translating it yields CASSQRKGGDRGDTQYF.

This chain connects TRBV30 to TRBJ2-5; D may be TRBD2 (5 bases). The DNA end is more similar to TRBJ2-7, so the J call may be wrong. Per the germline V gene, CDR1 is GTSNPN and CDR2 is SVGIG (reference sequence). The CDR3 runs 15 residues. The CDR3 DNA sequence: TGTGCCTGGAGTAGGCGATCTCGGAGGCTCGACGAGCAGTACTTC. Translating gives CAWSRRSRRLDEQYF.

The chain uses TRBV28 and TRBJ2-2, with a tentative D call TRBD2 (5 bases). Trimming left V 6 bases short and J 0 bases short, with 20 bases between. Germline values: CDR1 MDHEN, CDR2 SYDVKM. The CDR3 has 18 residues. CDR3 residues: CASSVGWLAKTNTGELFF. CDR3 bases: TGTGCCAGCAGCGTAGGCTGGCTAGCAAAAACGAACACCGGGGAGCTGTTTTTT.

The chain recombines TRBV5-4 with TRBJ1-6, with D perhaps matching TRBD1 (6 bases). Germline V gene data show CDR1 as SGHNT and CDR2 as YYREEE (reference sequence). Trimming removed 2 bases at V and 6 bases at J, with 9 bases between. CDR3 length equals 14 residues. The CDR3, as DNA: TGTGCCAGCAGCTTCACAGGGAGTAATTCACCCCTCCACTTT. Protein: CASSFTGSNSPLHF.

This clone was observed a single time. V gene TRBV5-1 combines with J gene TRBJ2-7; 7 bases align to TRBD1. The junction had 10 bases not matched to a gene; V was cut back by 4 bases and J by 3 bases. Germline V lookup: CDR1 SGHRS, CDR2 YFSETQ. The CDR3 has 15 amino acids. The CDR3 bases are TGCGCCAGCAGCCGAATTACAGGGGCGAACTACGAGCAGTACTTC. Translation: CASSRITGANYEQYF.